This T cell receptor beta chain was found in a study of T cell responses to AZD1222 COVID-19 vaccine. General study results and limits: Of the AZD1222 recipients, only 5 or 6 were seropositive at baseline.

This clone was counted a single time. Its antigen is still unknown. Repertoires were generated with immunoSEQ multiplex PCR, while TCRdb's copy carries only in-frame clones and drops some. The data contain some 130,000 clones, about 93% of them singletons. CDR1 and CDR2 (germline): MNHEY, SVGEGT. Trimming removed 2 bases from V and 7 bases from J; junction bases left unmatched: 7. The CDR3 has 16 residues. The genes are TRBV6-2 or TRBV6-3 and TRBJ2-2; 10 bases are shared with TRBD2. Sequencing used peripheral blood, obtained 28 days after the second AZD1222 dose. This TCR was recovered from an adult who received the AZD1222 COVID-19 vaccine. CDR3 residues: CASSYRGLAGVGELFF. The CDR3 DNA reads TGTGCCAGCAGTTACCGAGGCCTAGCGGGGGTCGGGGAGCTGTTTTTT.